The T cell receptor beta chain under discussion was sequenced for a study of blood T cell repertoires in COVID-19. The repertoire was sequenced with immunoSEQ multiplex PCR; TCRdb's copy has only in-frame clones and lacks some. The sample carries about 150,000 clones, 90% to 95% recorded once. CDR1 is MDHEN, CDR2 SYDVKM, per germline. The CDR3 totals 13 residues. After removal of 6 bases from V and 8 bases from J, the junction contained 8 bases not matched to a gene. The source is a man aged 45 to 65 with acute or convalescent COVID-19. The sequenced sample consisted of peripheral blood. The J gene is TRBJ1-1, the V gene TRBV28; 8 bases agree with TRBD1. The DNA for the CDR3 is TGTGCCAGCAGGAAGACAGGGGCCCTAGAAGCTTTCTTT. Its translation: CASRKTGALEAFF.